A single sample is the source of the 24 T cell receptor beta chains below, sequenced in a study of cytotoxic CD8 clonotypes in ibrutinib-treated CLL. The assay was immunoSEQ multiplex PCR, and TCRdb's table has in-frame clones only and misses some. The sample includes some 200,000 clones, about three quarters seen only once; the top ten take about 6%. The sample consisted of PBMCs, taken after 12 months of ibrutinib treatment. All receptors derive from a human donor with chronic lymphocytic leukemia.

The chain combines TRBV5-1 with TRBJ2-3, with D hard to call. V was pared by 0 bases and J by 0 bases, with 8 bases between. Per the germline V gene, CDR1 is SGHRS and CDR2 is YFSETQ. The CDR3 length is 15 residues. The CDR3 sequence: CASSLVGKSTDTQYF. DNA of the CDR3: TGCGCCAGCAGCTTGGTAGGGAAAAGCACAGATACGCAGTATTTT.

V and J are TRBV14 and TRBJ2-5; 8 positions agree with TRBD1. Germline V gene lookup returns CDR1 SGHDN and CDR2 FVKESK. Trimming at V came to 4 bases and at J to 2 bases, leaving 9 bases not matched to a gene. CDR3 length equals 16 residues. The CDR3 spells CASSPEQGEIQETQYF. CDR3 sequence (DNA): TGTGCCAGCAGCCCCGAACAGGGGGAAATTCAAGAGACCCAGTACTTC.

This clone came up once. The rearrangement links TRBV5-1 to TRBJ2-7; D unresolved. The germline V gene has CDR1 SGHRS and CDR2 YFSETQ. V was shortened by 4 bases and J by 4 bases, with 12 bases between the two germline ends. This CDR3 has 13 residues. CDR3 nucleotides: TGCGCCAGCAGCCGATCCGCAGCGTACGAGCAGTACTTC. It codes for CASSRSAAYEQYF.

V and J are TRBV7-9 and TRBJ2-7; 7 bases are shared with TRBD1. This CDR3 has 11 amino acids. The germline V gene has CDR1 SEHNR and CDR2 FQNEAQ (reference sequence). The trim removed 11 bases at V and 6 bases at J, leaving 7 bases unmatched. CDR3 region: CAGSTGTEQYF. In nucleotides, the CDR3 is TGTGCCGGTTCGACAGGGACCGAGCAGTACTTC.

The V gene is TRBV7-2, the J gene TRBJ2-2, with TRBD1 matching 8 bases. The CDR3 runs 15 residues. Germline loops: CDR1 SGHTA, CDR2 FQGNSA. Trimming removed 5 bases from V and 6 bases from J; junction bases left unmatched: 8. The CDR3 DNA follows: TGTGCCAGCAGCGCAGGGGGCTACTACGCCGGGGAGCTGTTTTTT. As protein: CASSAGGYYAGELFF.

This sequence joins TRBV29-1 and TRBJ2-5, with TRBD2 matching 9 bases. The germline gives CDR1 SQVTM, CDR2 ANQGSEA. The V segment lost 5 bases and the J segment 1 base; nucleotides outside the gene matches: 8. CDR3 size: 15 residues. The CDR3 spells CSVKRGDVLQETQYF. CDR3 DNA: TGCAGCGTTAAGCGGGGGGACGTCCTCCAAGAGACCCAGTACTTC.

The gene calls are TRBV12-2 and TRBJ2-3; the table's D call of TRBD2 was not tested on the DNA. TRBV12-2 is a listed pseudogene. The CDR3 length is 17 residues. CDR3: CASRFRTSGGAGDTQYF. DNA of the CDR3: TGTGCAAGTCGCTTTCGGACTAGCGGGGGGGCCGGAGATACGCAGTATTTT.

The rearrangement joins TRBV19 to TRBJ2-1; 14 bases match TRBD2. Germline loops: CDR1 LNHDA, CDR2 SQIVND (reference sequence). V was pared by 3 bases and J by 9 bases, with 4 bases of the junction left unmatched. The CDR3 contains 15 residues. The CDR3 here is CASSMTSGRAREQFF. The CDR3 nucleotides read TGTGCCAGTAGTATGACTAGCGGGAGGGCGCGTGAGCAGTTCTTC.

The rearrangement joins TRBV28 to TRBJ2-1; possible D gene TRBD2, 6 bases. The CDR3 runs 13 residues. Trimming removed 6 bases at V and 1 base at J, with 7 bases between. The germline gives CDR1 MDHEN, CDR2 SYDVKM. This chain's CDR3 is CASRAGSYNEQFF. For the CDR3, the DNA is TGTGCCAGCAGGGCGGGATCCTACAATGAGCAGTTCTTC.

V and J are TRBV28 and TRBJ2-7, with D possibly being TRBD1 or TRBD2 (6 bases each). V lost 2 bases and J 2 bases, leaving 10 bases between the germline ends. The germline V gene has CDR1 MDHEN and CDR2 SYDVKM. This CDR3 is 14 amino acids long. CDR3 loop: CASSLPGGAYEQYF. The CDR3 DNA is TGTGCCAGCAGTTTACCCGGGGGCGCCTACGAGCAGTACTTC.

V gene TRBV10-1 combines with J gene TRBJ2-1; TRBD2 agrees at 12 bases. The germline CDR1 and CDR2 sequences are WNHNN and SYGVQD (reference sequence). The trim removed 3 bases at V and 0 bases at J, leaving 3 bases unmatched. This CDR3 comprises 17 residues. The CDR3 nucleotides read TGCGCCAGCAGTGATGGACTAGCGGGGAGCTCCTACAATGAGCAGTTCTTC. This sequence encodes CASSDGLAGSSYNEQFF.

Concerning this clone: The identical CDR3 is also encoded by other nucleotide sequences in the sample. The rearrangement links TRBV30 to TRBJ1-5, with D hard to call. Germline V gene sequence: CDR1 GTSNPN, CDR2 SVGIG (reference sequence). V lost 2 bases and J 0 bases, leaving 5 bases between the germline ends. The CDR3 runs to 13 residues. This CDR3 is CAWSLNSNQPQHF. CDR3 sequence (DNA): TGTGCCTGGAGTTTAAATAGCAATCAGCCCCAGCATTTT.

CDR3 bases: TGTGCCAGCAGGCAACAGGCTTTCTCTGGAAACACCATATATTTT. Translated, it gives CASRQQAFSGNTIYF. The chain combines TRBV27 with TRBJ1-3; D is possibly TRBD1 (5 bases). V lost 6 bases and J lost 0, with 12 bases in between. Germline CDR1 is MNHEY and CDR2 is SMNVEV (reference sequence). The CDR3 totals 15 residues.

The chain uses TRBV4-1 and TRBJ2-1; 11 nucleotides match TRBD2. From germline, CDR1 is MGHRA and CDR2 YSYEKL. V was pared by 0 bases and J by 6 bases, with 7 bases of the junction left unmatched. There are 17 residues in the CDR3. The CDR3 is CASSQESSSGRPNEQFF. CDR3 DNA: TGCGCCAGCAGCCAAGAATCCTCTAGCGGGAGGCCCAATGAGCAGTTCTTC.

This chain links TRBV20-1 with TRBJ2-1, with D uncertain. The germline gives CDR1 DFQATT, CDR2 SNEGSKA (reference sequence). This CDR3 region has 11 residues. V was pared by 1 base and J by 7 bases, with 5 bases between. The CDR3 region is CSARVVNEQFF. CDR3 in DNA: TGCAGTGCTAGAGTAGTTAATGAGCAGTTCTTC.

This rearrangement joins TRBV4-2 to TRBJ2-7; possibly TRBD2 for D (6 bases). There are 13 residues in the CDR3. The V gene's germline CDR1 is LGHNA and CDR2 YNFKEQ. V gave up 1 base and J gave up 7 bases, with 11 bases separating them. The CDR3 protein is CASSQGGLAEQYF. CDR3 bases: TGTGCCAGCAGCCAAGGGGGACTGGCAGAGCAGTACTTC.

As for this clone: The same CDR3 is also encoded by other DNA sequences in this sample. The genes are TRBV5-1 and TRBJ1-1, with D possibly matching TRBD1 (5 bases). Germline CDR1 reads SGHRS; CDR2 reads YFSETQ. The CDR3 runs 14 residues. V was trimmed by 0 bases and J by 4 bases, leaving 10 bases between them. CDR3 DNA: TGCGCCAGCAGCTTGGTGGCAGGGAGCACTGAAGCTTTCTTT. Translating gives CASSLVAGSTEAFF. Looking up the rest from reference TRBV5-1 and TRBJ1-1 gives the full variable domain: KAGVTQTPRYLIKTRGQQVTLSCSPISGHRSVSWYQQTPGQGLQFLFEYFSETQRNKGNFPGRFSGRQFSNSRSEMNVSTLELGDSALYLCASSLVAGSTEAFFGQGTRLTVV.

The chain recombines TRBV5-4 with TRBJ1-3; D uncertain. The CDR3 loop spans 13 amino acids. The germline gives CDR1 SGHNT, CDR2 YYREEE (reference sequence). V was shortened by 1 base and J by 9 bases, with 11 bases between the two germline ends. This CDR3 reads CASSLRGGGTIYF. CDR3 DNA: TGTGCCAGCAGCTTGCGTGGTGGCGGCACCATATATTTT.

This chain uses TRBV29-1 with TRBJ1-1, with D possibly TRBD1 on 5 matching bases. This CDR3 region has 13 residues. Between the trimmed V and J ends, which lost 0 bases and 7 bases, there was a span of 12 bases. Germline V gives CDR1 SQVTM, CDR2 ANQGSEA. As DNA, the CDR3 is TGCAGCGTTGAAGAGGGTGGGGGAATTGAAGCTTTCTTT. This encodes CSVEEGGGIEAFF.

This clone was detected once. This sequence joins TRBV7-3 and TRBJ2-3; 7 positions match TRBD2. This CDR3 has 15 residues. Germline trimming cut 2 bases from V and 2 bases from J; bases unmatched to any gene: 4. Per the germline V gene, CDR1 is SGHTA and CDR2 is FQGTGA. CDR3 DNA: TGTGCCAGCAGCTTATCAGCGGGGACCACAGATACGCAGTATTTT. Its protein product is CASSLSAGTTDTQYF. Full variable domain (remainder filled in from reference TRBV7-3 and TRBJ2-3): GAGVSQTPSNKVTEKGKYVELRCDPISGHTALYWYRQSLGQGPEFLIYFQGTGAADDSGLPNDRFFAVRPEGSVSTLKIQRTERGDSAVYLCASSLSAGTTDTQYFGPGTRLTVL.

A few counts support this clone. The J gene is TRBJ1-1, the V gene TRBV7-2; D not resolved. V gave up 5 bases and J gave up 2 bases, with 9 bases separating them. CDR1 and CDR2 from the germline V gene are SGHTA and FQGNSA. The CDR3 has 13 amino acids. The CDR3 reads CASSPIRNTEAFF. The CDR3 nucleotides are TGTGCCAGCAGCCCCATCCGTAACACTGAAGCTTTCTTT.

This chain links TRBV29-1 with TRBJ1-2, with D possibly matching TRBD1 (6 bases). Looked up from germline, CDR1 is SQVTM and CDR2 is ANQGSEA. The CDR3 spans 14 residues. V lost 5 bases to trimming and J lost 2 bases, with 15 bases between them. CDR3 DNA sequence: TGCAGCGTTTGGGTCAGGACAGCCAACTATGGCTACACCTTC. It encodes CSVWVRTANYGYTF.

In this sample, this clone turned up a few times. The chain is built from TRBV30 and TRBJ2-4; D might be TRBD1 or TRBD2, each matching 5 bases. Trimming removed 2 bases from V and 4 bases from J, with 9 bases in between. CDR1 and CDR2 (germline): GTSNPN, SVGIG (reference sequence). The length of the CDR3 is 13 residues. CDR3 in amino acids: CAWSRGGKNIQYF. In DNA, the CDR3 is TGTGCCTGGAGTAGGGGCGGGAAAAACATTCAGTACTTC. Full variable domain (missing parts from reference TRBV30 and TRBJ2-4): SQTIHQWPATLVQPVGSPLSLECTVEGTSNPNLYWYRQAAGRGLQLLFYSVGIGQISSEVPQNLSASRPQDRQFILSSKKLLLSDSGFYLCAWSRGGKNIQYFGAGTRLSVL.

This clone was seen only once. The V and J genes are TRBV19 and TRBJ1-2; 11 bases align to TRBD1. This CDR3 region has 15 residues. The germline V gene encodes CDR1 LNHDA and CDR2 SQIVND (reference sequence). The V gene end was trimmed by 3 bases and the J gene end by 6 bases; junction bases not matched to a gene: 6. This chain's CDR3 is CASSISGQGGHGYTF. The CDR3 bases are TGTGCCAGTAGTATCTCGGGACAGGGGGGCCATGGCTACACCTTC.